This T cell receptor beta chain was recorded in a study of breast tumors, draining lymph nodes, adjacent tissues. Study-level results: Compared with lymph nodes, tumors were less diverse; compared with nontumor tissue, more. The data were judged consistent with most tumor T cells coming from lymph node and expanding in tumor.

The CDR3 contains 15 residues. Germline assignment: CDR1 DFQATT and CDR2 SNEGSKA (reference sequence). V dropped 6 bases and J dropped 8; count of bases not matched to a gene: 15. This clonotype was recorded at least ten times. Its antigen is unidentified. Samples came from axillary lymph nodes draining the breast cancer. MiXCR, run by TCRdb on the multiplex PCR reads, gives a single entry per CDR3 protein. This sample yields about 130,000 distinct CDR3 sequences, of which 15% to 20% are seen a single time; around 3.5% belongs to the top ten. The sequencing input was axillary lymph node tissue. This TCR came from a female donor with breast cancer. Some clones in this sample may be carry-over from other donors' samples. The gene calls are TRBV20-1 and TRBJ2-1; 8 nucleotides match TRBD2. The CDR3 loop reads CSASPGGSGVDEQFF. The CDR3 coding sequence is TGCAGTGCCTCTCCCGGGGGTAGCGGGGTCGATGAGCAGTTCTTC.